Each of the 6 T cell receptor beta chains below was sequenced from the same sample in a study of early T cells in non-severe SARS-CoV-2 infection. A single record per CDR3 protein comes from TCRdb applying MiXCR to the 5' RACE reads. In the table there are fewer than 35,000 distinct CDR3 sequences, roughly 5% of which are singletons. The sample comprised whole blood. All receptors come from an adult who was a healthcare worker with PCR-confirmed SARS-CoV-2 infection or an uninfected control (not recorded which).

This clonotype was counted many times. The chain has TRBV5-1 and TRBJ2-1; tentative D call: TRBD1 (5 bases). V lost 0 bases to trimming and J lost 2 bases, with 12 bases between them. Germline lookup yields CDR1 SGHRS and CDR2 YFSETQ. There are 16 residues in the CDR3. The CDR3 spells CASSLAAGAAYNEQFF. The CDR3 DNA sequence: TGCGCCAGCAGCTTGGCCGCTGGGGCGGCCTACAATGAGCAGTTCTTC.

The V and J genes are TRBV7-6 and TRBJ2-1; D unresolved. V was trimmed by 2 bases and J by 6 bases, leaving 8 bases between them. There are 13 residues in the CDR3. Germline V CDR1 and CDR2: SGHVS, FNYEAQ. In DNA form, the CDR3 reads TGTGCCAGCAGCTTAAATAGTCGCAATGAGCAGTTCTTC. This encodes CASSLNSRNEQFF.

This clonotype was detected ten times or more. V is TRBV20-1 and J is TRBJ2-5; 8 nucleotides align to TRBD2. This CDR3 region has 14 residues. Germline-derived CDR1 and CDR2 are DFQATT and SNEGSKA (reference sequence). V shed 0 bases and J 1 base; nucleotides not matched to a gene: 1. The CDR3 here is CSAREGLAQETQYF. DNA of the CDR3: TGCAGTGCTAGAGAAGGACTAGCCCAAGAGACCCAGTACTTC.

This clonotype has ten or more counts. The rearrangement joins TRBV4-2 to TRBJ2-5; possible D gene TRBD1, 7 bases. V was cut by 1 base and J by 5 bases, with 17 bases left in between. CDR3 length equals 16 residues. Germline CDR1 reads LGHNA; CDR2 reads YNFKEQ. This CDR3 reads CASSQGLDREAETQYF. The CDR3, as DNA: TGTGCCAGCAGCCAAGGTCTAGACAGGGAGGCGGAGACCCAGTACTTC.

This clonotype was detected many times. The CDR3 nucleotides read TGTGCCAGTAGTTCCCCCCCGGGACGGAAGAACACCGGGGAGCTGTTTTTT. As protein: CASSSPPGRKNTGELFF. The chain has TRBV19 and TRBJ2-2; D is possibly TRBD1 or TRBD2 (5 bases each). V shed 5 bases and J shed 1 base, with 17 bases lying between them. CDR3 size: 17 residues. Germline V CDR1 and CDR2: LNHDA, SQIVND (reference sequence).

This clonotype was picked up many times. This sequence joins TRBV15 and TRBJ2-1; tentative D call: TRBD2 (5 bases). Germline V gene lookup returns CDR1 LNHNV and CDR2 YYDKDF (reference sequence). The CDR3 runs 15 residues. V gave up 4 bases and J gave up 5 bases, with 15 bases separating them. The CDR3 bases are TGTGCCACCAGCACCGCGGGCAGCGGTAACAATGAGCAGTTCTTC. This codes for CATSTAGSGNNEQFF.